The next 15 T cell receptor beta chains were all read from a single sample in a study of blood T cell repertoires in COVID-19. TCRdb's table, derived via immunoSEQ multiplex PCR, lists solely in-frame clones and lacks some. This table has 250,000 to 350,000 clones, about 91% appearing once. Sample: peripheral blood. These receptors all stem from a woman aged 55-70 years with acute or convalescent COVID-19.

The chain links TRBV6-1 to TRBJ2-3; 8 bases map to TRBD1. This CDR3 comprises 13 residues. V dropped 4 bases and J dropped 14; count of bases not matched to a gene: 11. CDR1 is MNHNS, CDR2 SASEGT, per germline. CDR3 amino acids: CASSAIGQGVWYF. CDR3 DNA sequence: TGTGCCAGCAGTGCGATCGGACAGGGTGTATGGTATTTT.

Remarks on this clone: A junction boundary mismatches the germline segment, possibly from a read error. The chain joins TRBV7-2 to TRBJ1-5, with D tentatively TRBD1 (6 bases). Germline assignment: CDR1 SGHTA and CDR2 FQGNSA. The CDR3 contains 13 residues. The CDR3 coding sequence is TGTGCCAGCAGCCCCGAACGTTTGGGGGCCGAGGAGTTT. This sequence encodes CASSPERLGAEEF.

CDR3 in amino acids: CASSRLAGAYNEQFF. DNA for the CDR3: TGTGCCAGCAGCAGGCTAGCGGGAGCTTACAATGAGCAGTTCTTC. The chain couples TRBV28 to TRBJ2-1; 10 bases fit TRBD2. The CDR3 is 15 residues long. Per the germline V gene, CDR1 is MDHEN and CDR2 is SYDVKM. Trimming removed 6 bases from V and 4 bases from J; junction bases left unmatched: 6.

The chain employs TRBV30 and TRBJ2-2, with a weak D call TRBD1 (5 bases). CDR1 and CDR2 from the germline V gene are GTSNPN and SVGIG (reference sequence). V was clipped by 4 bases and J by 2 bases, with 11 bases between them. The CDR3 loop spans 14 amino acids. The CDR3 sequence: CAWMRQRNTGELFF. As DNA, the CDR3 is TGTGCCTGGATGAGACAGAGAAACACCGGGGAGCTGTTTTTT.

Only one count was recorded for this clone. V gene TRBV28 combines with J gene TRBJ2-3; D is possibly TRBD1 (6 bases). From germline, CDR1 is MDHEN and CDR2 SYDVKM. Trimming left V 8 bases short and J 1 base short, with 7 bases between. The CDR3 is made up of 12 amino acids. The CDR3 DNA sequence: TGTGCCAGCCAGGGGCGCACAGATACGCAGTATTTT. Its translation: CASQGRTDTQYF. The whole variable domain, filled in from reference TRBV28 and TRBJ2-3, reads DVKVTQSSRYLVKRTGEKVFLECVQDMDHENMFWYRQDPGLGLRLIYFSYDVKMKEKGDIPEGYSVSREKKERFSLILESASTNQTSMYLCASQGRTDTQYFGPGTRLTVL.

This clone was observed a single time. The chain links TRBV4-2 to TRBJ2-2; TRBD2 agrees at 8 bases. The J segment lost 0 bases and the V segment lost 2 bases, leaving 8 bases of the junction unmatched. Per the germline V gene, CDR1 is LGHNA and CDR2 is YNFKEQ. CDR3 size: 18 residues. CDR3 sequence reads: CASSQWSLLAANTGELFF. DNA for the CDR3: TGTGCCAGCAGCCAATGGTCCTTACTAGCGGCGAACACCGGGGAGCTGTTTTTT.

This chain joins TRBV7-3 and TRBJ1-1, with 7 nucleotides matching TRBD1. Looked up from germline, CDR1 is SGHTA and CDR2 is FQGTGA. CDR3 length equals 13 residues. The V gene end was trimmed by 3 bases and the J gene end by 4 bases; junction bases not matched to a gene: 2. The CDR3 nucleotides read TGTGCCAGCAGCTTTACAGGGGTCACTGAAGCTTTCTTT. Translating gives CASSFTGVTEAFF.

This chain joins TRBV15 and TRBJ2-1; tentatively, D is TRBD2 (5 bases). V lost 1 base and J lost 7, with 20 bases in between. Germline V lookup: CDR1 LNHNV, CDR2 YYDKDF (reference sequence). The CDR3 is made up of 17 amino acids. The CDR3, as DNA: TGTGCCACCAGCAGAGTATCCCCGGAGGTCCCGGCGAATGAGCAGTTCTTC. Its translation: CATSRVSPEVPANEQFF.

The chain employs TRBV2 and TRBJ2-6; D is unresolved. The germline CDR1 and CDR2 sequences are SNHLY and FYNNEI. The CDR3 covers 13 residues. The CDR3, as DNA: TGTGCTTTGTGGGCCGAGGGGGCCAACGTCCTGACTTTC. Translation gives CALWAEGANVLTF.

V usage is TRBV27 and J usage is TRBJ2-5; 13 nucleotides line up with TRBD2. CDR3 length equals 16 residues. J was trimmed by 1 base and V by 8 bases; bases with no gene match: 7. Germline CDR1 reads MNHEY; CDR2 reads SMNVEV (reference sequence). The CDR3, as DNA: TGTGCCAGCGGGACTAGCGGGGCCTCTTCCCAAGAGACCCAGTACTTC. This encodes CASGTSGASSQETQYF.

The V call is TRBV15, the J call TRBJ2-1; 7 bases fit TRBD2. The CDR3 totals 15 residues. CDR1 is LNHNV and CDR2 is YYDKDF in the germline V gene (reference sequence). Trimming cost V 6 bases and J 7 bases; bases outside gene matches: 12. In DNA form, the CDR3 reads TGTGCCACCAGTGGGAGGGACTCCCGATCGAATGAGCAGTTCTTC. Its protein is CATSGRDSRSNEQFF. Using reference TRBV15 and TRBJ2-1 for the parts outside the CDR3, the full variable domain is DAMVIQNPRYQVTQFGKPVTLSCSQTLNHNVMYWYQQKSSQAPKLLFHYYDKDFNNEADTPDNFQSRRPNTSFCFLDIRSPGLGDTAMYLCATSGRDSRSNEQFFGPGTRLTVL.

The chain links TRBV15 to TRBJ2-7; 9 bases fit TRBD1. Germline V gene sequence: CDR1 LNHNV, CDR2 YYDKDF (reference sequence). The CDR3 totals 16 residues. The junction had 10 bases not matched to a gene; V was cut back by 2 bases and J by 5 bases. The CDR3 reads CATSRTLGQGKNEQYF. CDR3 in DNA: TGTGCCACCAGCAGAACGTTAGGACAGGGGAAGAACGAGCAGTACTTC.

The chain combines TRBV4-2 with TRBJ1-2; TRBD1 might be the D (6 bases). The CDR3 consists of 15 residues. V was cut by 4 bases and J by 3 bases, with 15 bases left in between. Germline V gene sequence: CDR1 LGHNA, CDR2 YNFKEQ. CDR3 bases: TGTGCCAGCAGCCCCTTTGGGGGCGCGGACTATGGCTACACCTTC. Translation: CASSPFGGADYGYTF.

This chain joins TRBV6-2 or TRBV6-3 and TRBJ2-3, with TRBD2 matching over 10 bases. Germline lookup yields CDR1 MNHEY and CDR2 SVGEGT. Trimming cost V 2 bases and J 3 bases; bases outside gene matches: 5. The CDR3 covers 16 residues. The CDR3, as DNA: TGTGCCAGCAGTTACGAAGCGGGAGGGCAAACAGATACGCAGTATTTT. As protein: CASSYEAGGQTDTQYF.

This chain joins TRBV28 and TRBJ1-5, with D perhaps matching TRBD1 (5 bases). V was clipped by 3 bases and J by 4 bases, with 16 bases between them. CDR1 and CDR2 (germline): MDHEN, SYDVKM. The CDR3 consists of 16 residues. CDR3: CASSLRRGSGNQPQHF. The CDR3 DNA reads as TGTGCCAGCAGTTTGAGGAGGGGCTCTGGTAATCAGCCCCAGCATTTT.